The text below deals with one T cell receptor beta chain. The data derive from a study of blood T cell repertoires in COVID-19. Study at large: There were acute and convalescent COVID-19 samples, and they came from the United States, Italy and Spain. Nucleic acid was either cDNA or gDNA, and it came from T cells, B-cell-depleted T cells, or PBMCs.

CDR1 and CDR2 (germline): SGHRS, YFSETQ. CDR3 length: 13 amino acids. Between the trimmed V and J ends, which lost 7 bases and 3 bases, there was a span of 14 bases. As originally analysed: The assay estimated nucleated cells by amplifying reference gene primers. Generated by immunoSEQ multiplex PCR, the TCRdb table keeps only in-frame clones and is missing some. V and J calls plus clone size are reproduced from that table; the DNA served to infer D and trimming. The profile shows under 60,000 clones, 65% to 85% of them singletons. The V gene is TRBV5-1, the J gene TRBJ2-7, with a tentative D call TRBD1 (6 bases). The source of this sequence is a man in his 70s with acute or convalescent COVID-19. Source material: peripheral blood. Here the CDR3 reads CASALQGSYEQYF. The CDR3 DNA follows: TGCGCCAGCGCCCTGCAGGGGAGCTACGAGCAGTACTTC.